These T cell receptor beta chains were read from a single sample in a study of T-cell memory formation after mild COVID-19. Each CDR3 protein is one row after TCRdb ran MiXCR on the 5' RACE reads. The profile shows hundreds of thousands of distinct CDR3 sequences, roughly an eighth of them singletons. Sequences were obtained from PBMCs or a T cell subset sorted from them (not recorded which). The receptors stem from a man between 18 and 29 years old who had mild COVID-19 (a few samples of this study predate the infection). Cell type and time point are not known. Each CDR3 is given with its conserved first and last residue. Each record gives: J gene, D gene, V gene, clone size, CDR3 DNA, CDR3 protein. The D gene is left open where the match is weak. Size values are once, few and many counts, or a class for expanded clones, and some rows have none.

>TRBJ1-1|-|TRBV6-1|few
TGTGCCAGCACCCCCGGCCGTTCGAACACTGAAGCTTTCTTT
CASTPGRSNTEAFF
>TRBJ2-2|-|TRBV7-6|-
TGTGCCAGCAGTTTGGAGCATGTCACCGGGGAGCTGTTTTTT
CASSLEHVTGELFF
>TRBJ2-5|TRBD1|TRBV4-3|-
TGCGCCAGCAGCCAAGATTTCAGGGGGCAAGAGACCCAGTACTTC
CASSQDFRGQETQYF
>TRBJ1-5|TRBD1|TRBV4-2|few
TGTGCCAGCAGCCAAGGAACAGGGGGATTCGGTCAGCCCCAGCATTTT
CASSQGTGGFGQPQHF
>TRBJ2-3|TRBD1|TRBV7-9|-
TGTGCCAGCAGCTCATCCGGGACAGGGGGCCTAGATACGCAGTATTTT
CASSSSGTGGLDTQYF
>TRBJ2-3|-|TRBV7-7|many
TGTGCCAGCACCGAAGCAGATACGCAGTATTTT
CASTEADTQYF
>TRBJ2-3|TRBD1|TRBV5-1|-
TGCGCCAGCAGCTGGGACAGGGCGGATACGCAGTATTTT
CASSWDRADTQYF
>TRBJ2-1|-|TRBV18|few
TGTGCCAGCTCACCACCGGTGGCGACGTTCTCCTACAATGAGCAGTTCTTC
CASSPPVATFSYNEQFF
>TRBJ2-7|-|TRBV6-2/TRBV6-3|few
TGTGCCAGCAGTTTTGTGTCGGCTCCTTCCTACGAGCAGTACTTC
CASSFVSAPSYEQYF
>TRBJ2-7|TRBD2|TRBV7-9|-
TGTGCCAGCCGGGCGGGAGGCGAGCAGTACTTC
CASRAGGEQYF
>TRBJ1-4|TRBD1|TRBV28|-
TGTGCCAGCAGTTCCACAGGGGAGGGGGAAAAACTGTTTTTT
CASSSTGEGEKLFF
>TRBJ1-1|-|TRBV7-9|-
TGTGCCAGCAGCTTAGATGGGGGCAGAAGCACTGAAGCTTTCTTT
CASSLDGGRSTEAFF
>TRBJ2-5|-|TRBV5-1|few
TGCGCCAGCAGCTTGGCCTTGGGGGGCAGAGAGACCCAGTACTTC
CASSLALGGRETQYF
>TRBJ1-1|-|TRBV5-1|-
TGCGCCAGCAGCCTCGATATGGGGTTCACTGAAGCTTTCTTT
CASSLDMGFTEAFF
>TRBJ1-5|TRBD1|TRBV15|few
TGTGCCACCAGCAGAGATATGGGACAGAATCAGCCCCAGCATTTT
CATSRDMGQNQPQHF
>TRBJ2-7|TRBD1|TRBV5-1|few
TGCGCCAGCAGCTTGGCCGGGACAGATTACGAGCAGTACTTC
CASSLAGTDYEQYF
>TRBJ1-4|-|TRBV5-5|once
TGTGCCAGCACCTTCGGGATGGGGCCTAATGAAAAACTGTTTTTT
CASTFGMGPNEKLFF
>TRBJ1-6|TRBD1|TRBV27|-
TGTGCCAGCAGTCCGTGGAGGACAGGGGGAAATTCACCCCTCCACTTT
CASSPWRTGGNSPLHF
>TRBJ2-2|-|TRBV7-9|-
TGTGCCTCGCCCCCCACAGGGATGAACACCGGGGAGCTGTTTTTT
CASPPTGMNTGELFF
>TRBJ2-3|-|TRBV5-1|-
TGCGCCAGCAGCTTGGGCGGCCAGGGAGGAGATACGCAGTATTTT
CASSLGGQGGDTQYF
>TRBJ1-2|-|TRBV20-1|-
TGCAGTGCTACCTACAGAGAACTTAACTATGGCTACACCTTC
CSATYRELNYGYTF
>TRBJ2-3|-|TRBV7-6|-
TGTGCCAGCAGCTTATATCGGGACAAGACTAGCACAGATACGCAGTATTTT
CASSLYRDKTSTDTQYF
>TRBJ1-4|TRBD1|TRBV5-1|many
TGCGCCAGCAGCCTGGCCGGGACAGGGGAGGAAAAACTGTTTTTT
CASSLAGTGEEKLFF
>TRBJ1-6|TRBD1|TRBV15|-
TGTGCCACCAGCAGAGCCCGGACAGGGGCAAGCTCCTATAATTCACCCCTCCACTTT
CATSRARTGASSYNSPLHF
>TRBJ1-1|TRBD1|TRBV4-1|few
TGCGCCAGCAGCCGACCTCTGACAGGGGAGAACACTGAAGCTTTCTTT
CASSRPLTGENTEAFF
>TRBJ2-1|TRBD1|TRBV5-1|-
TGCGCCAGCAGCTGGGGGACAGGTGGGGATGAGCAGTTCTTC
CASSWGTGGDEQFF
>TRBJ2-1|TRBD2|TRBV4-3|-
TGCGCCAGCAGCCAAGGTAGCGGGGGGCCCGGATACAATGAGCAGTTCTTC
CASSQGSGGPGYNEQFF
>TRBJ2-3|TRBD2|TRBV6-2/TRBV6-3|many
TGTGCCAGCAGCTTTACAACTAGCGGGGGCCAAAGCACAGATACGCAGTATTTT
CASSFTTSGGQSTDTQYF
>TRBJ2-3|-|TRBV29-1|-
TGCAGCGTTTGTGTGGGGGGAAGCACAGATACGCAGTATTTT
CSVCVGGSTDTQYF
>TRBJ2-2|-|TRBV7-9|few
TGTGCCAGCAGCCCCATCGGGAGGGAGCTGTTTTTT
CASSPIGRELFF
>TRBJ1-6|TRBD1|TRBV4-3|-
TGCGCCAGCAGCCGAGGCGGGACAGACCATTCACCCCTCCACTTT
CASSRGGTDHSPLHF
>TRBJ1-6|-|TRBV5-4|-
TGTGCCAGCAGTCGACAGGAATCACCCCTCCACTTT
CASSRQESPLHF
>TRBJ1-5|-|TRBV27|-
TGTGCCAGCAGTTTATCGGCCAGCAATCAGCCCCAGCATTTT
CASSLSASNQPQHF
>TRBJ2-1|-|TRBV7-9|-
TGTGCCAGCAGCTTAGGCTGGCCAAACAATGAGCAGTTCTTC
CASSLGWPNNEQFF
>TRBJ2-1|TRBD2|TRBV7-8|few
TGTGCCAGCAGCTTGTCTAGCGGGGGGGATGGTGAGCAGTTCTTC
CASSLSSGGDGEQFF
>TRBJ2-1|TRBD2|TRBV12-3/TRBV12-4|many
TGTGCCAGCAGGGCCCTAGCGGGGGCGGGCAATGAGCAGTTCTTC
CASRALAGAGNEQFF
>TRBJ2-3|-|TRBV4-3|-
TGCGCCAGCAGCCAGTTACAGGCGGATACGCAGTATTTT
CASSQLQADTQYF
>TRBJ2-1|TRBD2|TRBV7-2|-
TGTGCCAGCAGCTCCGGGACTAGGGGACTTGAGCAGTTCTTC
CASSSGTRGLEQFF
>TRBJ1-1|-|TRBV4-1|many
TGCGCCAGCAGCCAAGAGGGGAGGACAGAAGCTTTCTTT
CASSQEGRTEAFF
>TRBJ2-3|TRBD1|TRBV10-3|few
TGTGCCAGCGGGACAGGGTTCACAGATACGCAGTATTTT
CASGTGFTDTQYF
>TRBJ2-5|-|TRBV7-2|few
TGTGCCAGCAGCTTAGTGGTAGGACTACAAGAGACCCAGTACTTC
CASSLVVGLQETQYF
>TRBJ2-1|-|TRBV7-8|many
TGTGCCAGCGGCAACGACGGGACCCTCGGGAATGAGCAGTTCTTC
CASGNDGTLGNEQFF
>TRBJ1-2|-|TRBV24-1|few
TGTGCCACCAGTGACCCTGGGTCGCCACGGGGCTACACCTTC
CATSDPGSPRGYTF
>TRBJ2-1|TRBD2|TRBV5-1|many
TGCGCCAGCAGCTTGAATGCGGGGGGAGGGAATGAGCAGTTCTTC
CASSLNAGGGNEQFF
>TRBJ1-6|TRBD1|TRBV7-2|-
TGTGCCAGCAGCCCTGACAGGGGCAATTACTCACCCCTCCACTTT
CASSPDRGNYSPLHF
>TRBJ2-5|-|TRBV5-1|many
TGCGCCAGCAGCTTGGCCGCGGGGCCGGAGACCCAGTACTTC
CASSLAAGPETQYF
>TRBJ2-1|-|TRBV11-1|-
TGTGCCAGCAGCTTAGCGCTCGGGCAGGGGCTCTACAATGAGCAGTTCTTC
CASSLALGQGLYNEQFF
>TRBJ2-2|-|TRBV5-8|few
TGTGCCAGCACCAAAGTGGACATCGCGAACACCGGGGAGCTGTTTTTT
CASTKVDIANTGELFF
>TRBJ1-2|-|TRBV5-1|-
TGCGCCAGCAGCTTGACTGGGGGCCTAATCAGGGGCTATGGCTACACCTTC
CASSLTGGLIRGYGYTF
>TRBJ2-3|-|TRBV9|-
TGTGCCAGCAGCGCAGGGGGGTACACTACAGATACGCAGTATTTT
CASSAGGYTTDTQYF
>TRBJ2-1|TRBD2|TRBV6-1|-
TGTGCCAGCAGGGATAGCGGGGGGGGCTTTATTGAGCAGTTCTTC
CASRDSGGGFIEQFF
>TRBJ1-1|-|TRBV5-1|-
TGCGCCAGCAGCTTGACGGGGGTAGTGAACACTGAAGCTTTCTTT
CASSLTGVVNTEAFF
>TRBJ1-2|-|TRBV5-1|few
TGCGCCAGCAGCTTACCCGGGGGAGCTTACAACTATGGCTACACCTTC
CASSLPGGAYNYGYTF
>TRBJ1-3|-|TRBV9|-
TGTGCCAGCAGCGTCGTGGAGTACGGAAACACCATATATTTT
CASSVVEYGNTIYF
>TRBJ2-7|-|TRBV4-2|few
TGTGCCAGCAGCAGGGGGGGCGGGGGTACCTACGAGCAGTACTTC
CASSRGGGGTYEQYF
>TRBJ2-5|-|TRBV7-2|few
TGTGCCAGCAGCTCAGGGATGTACCAAGAGACCCAGTACTTC
CASSSGMYQETQYF
>TRBJ2-3|TRBD1|TRBV7-8|-
TGTGCCAGCACCCTTAGAGGGGGGACAGGGGACGGCAGCACAGATACGCAGTATTTT
CASTLRGGTGDGSTDTQYF
>TRBJ1-6|-|TRBV2|few
TGTGCCAGCACCTTAGGGGAGTTTTATTCACCCCTCCACTTT
CASTLGEFYSPLHF
>TRBJ1-6|-|TRBV20-1|many
TGCAGTGCTAGAGGGCAGGACAGCCGGTGGTCGGGCTCCTATAATTCACCCCTCCACTTT
CSARGQDSRWSGSYNSPLHF
>TRBJ1-1|TRBD1|TRBV5-1|few
TGCGCCAGCAGCTTTTGGACAGGGGTGGGGAACACTGAAGCTTTCTTT
CASSFWTGVGNTEAFF